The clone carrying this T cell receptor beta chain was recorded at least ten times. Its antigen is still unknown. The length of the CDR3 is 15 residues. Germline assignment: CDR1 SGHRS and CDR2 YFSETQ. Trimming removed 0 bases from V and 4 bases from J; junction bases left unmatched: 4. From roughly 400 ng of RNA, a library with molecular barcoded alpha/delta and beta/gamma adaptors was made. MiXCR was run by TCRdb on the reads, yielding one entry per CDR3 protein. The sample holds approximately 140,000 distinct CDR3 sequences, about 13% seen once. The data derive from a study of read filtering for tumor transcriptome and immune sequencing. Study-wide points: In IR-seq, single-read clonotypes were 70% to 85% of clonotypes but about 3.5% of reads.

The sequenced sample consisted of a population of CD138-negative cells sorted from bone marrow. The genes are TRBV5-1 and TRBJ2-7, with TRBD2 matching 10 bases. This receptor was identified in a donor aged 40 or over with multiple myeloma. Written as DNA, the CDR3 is TGCGCCAGCAGCTTGGAACCAGCGGGAGGGTACGAGCAGTACTTC. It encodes CASSLEPAGGYEQYF.